The sample holds a few counts of the clone carrying this T cell receptor (beta chain). What it binds is unknown. The data stem from a study of beta chain features in type 1 diabetes. The investigators reverse transcribed all of the isolated RNA, so they sequenced expressed TCRB transcripts. Method: immunoSEQ multiplex PCR; TCRdb's copy keeps in-frame clones and lacks some. The sample holds roughly 730,000 clones, around an eighth seen once. General study points: Among all four CD4+ subsets, Type 1 diabetes patients had TCRB CDR3s that were moderately but significantly shorter.

Trimming left V 2 bases short and J 12 bases short, with 13 bases between. CDR3 length: 11 amino acids. CDR1 is GTSNPN, CDR2 SVGIG, per germline (reference sequence). V gene TRBV30 combines with J gene TRBJ1-1, with D uncertain. This receptor was taken from a man younger than 30 with type 1 diabetes. Sequencing input: naive CD4+ T cells from blood. The CDR3 DNA follows: TGTGCCTGGAGTACAACATTGAAGACTTTCTTT. Translating it yields CAWSTTLKTFF.